The T cell receptor (beta chain) under discussion was sequenced for a study of blood T cells in healthy people across ages. Regarding the study as a whole: Considered underestimates were the diversity estimates obtained from one million T cells. Roughly linear declines in TCR beta diversity per million T cells occurred with age.

Combining a sample-barcoded 5' primer with a J-beta primer mix, a second PCR ran for about 6 to 11 cycles. From the 5' RACE reads, TCRdb called clonotypes with MiXCR, one entry per CDR3 protein. The repertoire holds approximately 1.5 million distinct CDR3 sequences, with roughly 32% as singletons. From germline, CDR1 is MDHEN and CDR2 SYDVKM. This CDR3 spans 17 amino acids. The ends lost 4 bases at V and 4 bases at J; junction bases unmatched: 15. Caucasian individuals from Russia who were healthy and aged 6 to 90 acted as donors. Whenever a sample was processed, at least 6.5 million PBMCs were isolated. About this clonotype: Its antigen remains unidentified.

The sequenced sample consisted of blood. The chain is built from TRBV28 and TRBJ2-5, with TRBD1 matching 7 bases. This sequence originates from a young woman in good health. CDR3: CASSSSIQTGSGETQYF. The CDR3 DNA reads TGTGCCAGCAGTTCATCCATCCAGACAGGGTCGGGAGAGACCCAGTACTTC.